This passage covers 21 T cell receptor beta chains from one sample sequenced in a study of blood T cell repertoires in COVID-19. Method: immunoSEQ multiplex PCR; TCRdb's copy keeps in-frame clones and lacks some. The data hold over 300,000 clones, with 86% observed a single time. Source material: peripheral blood. Receptors originate from a woman aged 50 to 60 with acute or convalescent COVID-19.

The chain couples TRBV3-1 (or the pseudogene TRBV3-2) to TRBJ2-3; 11 positions agree with TRBD2. The germline CDR1 and CDR2 sequences are LGHDT and YNNKEL (reference sequence). This CDR3 comprises 15 residues. J gave up 5 bases and V 4 bases, and 5 bases lay outside the gene matches. The CDR3 DNA reads as TGTGCCAGCAGCCTTAGCGGGAGGGCCGGAGATACGCAGTATTTT. Its protein product is CASSLSGRAGDTQYF.

The gene calls are TRBV5-1 and TRBJ2-7; TRBD1 might be the D (5 bases). The CDR3 has 13 amino acids. Deletions cut 4 bases from V and 4 bases from J, with 12 bases between. CDR1 is SGHRS and CDR2 is YFSETQ in the germline V gene. CDR3 nucleotides: TGCGCCAGCAGCCTAACTGCAGGGTACGAGCAGTACTTC. This translates into CASSLTAGYEQYF.

The chain is built from TRBV29-1 and TRBJ2-7; D might be TRBD1 (5 bases). CDR1 SQVTM and CDR2 ANQGSEA come from the germline V gene. The ends were cut back, 1 base at V and 5 bases at J, with 12 bases in the middle. The CDR3 is made up of 13 amino acids. The DNA for the CDR3 is TGCAGCGTTGAAGGGCTAGGGGTGAACGAGCAGTACTTC. Translated: CSVEGLGVNEQYF.

The chain uses TRBV29-1 and TRBJ2-5; possible D gene TRBD1, 6 bases. Per the germline V gene, CDR1 is SQVTM and CDR2 is ANQGSEA. The CDR3 sequence is 13 residues long. V was cut by 6 bases and J by 5 bases, with 16 bases left in between. The CDR3 region has the DNA TGCAGCGTGGACAGAGGAACGGGGGAGACCCAGTACTTC. It translates to CSVDRGTGETQYF.

This clone has just one count. V and J are TRBV28 and TRBJ1-4; D possibly corresponds to TRBD1 (5 bases). V lost 7 bases, J lost 5 bases, and 14 bases lay in between. The CDR3 has 14 residues. Germline assignment: CDR1 MDHEN and CDR2 SYDVKM. For the CDR3, the DNA is TGTGCCAGCACCCCTGGGGGGGAGAATGAAAAACTGTTTTTT. Translating gives CASTPGGENEKLFF.

This rearrangement joins TRBV6-5 to TRBJ2-5; 10 bases are shared with TRBD2. CDR1 and CDR2 (germline): MNHEY, SVGAGI. Trimming cost V 7 bases and J 5 bases; bases outside gene matches: 7. The CDR3 totals 14 residues. The CDR3: CASTLAGVQETQYF. CDR3 sequence (DNA): TGTGCCAGCACTCTAGCGGGAGTGCAGGAGACCCAGTACTTC.

This rearrangement joins TRBV27 to TRBJ1-6; D is unresolved. The germline CDR1 and CDR2 sequences are MNHEY and SMNVEV (reference sequence). The CDR3 sequence is 14 residues long. The V end was cut by 5 bases, the J end by 1 base, with 6 bases between. The CDR3 sequence is CASSGSSYNSPLHF. In nucleotides, the CDR3 is TGTGCCAGCAGTGGGAGTTCCTATAATTCACCCCTCCACTTT.

This clone was counted once. The chain joins TRBV18 to TRBJ2-3, with unresolved D. Germline lookup yields CDR1 KGHSH and CDR2 LQKENI. The V gene lost 2 bases and the J gene lost 0 bases, with 9 bases spanning the gap. The CDR3 loop spans 15 amino acids. The CDR3 sequence is CASSPLQSSTDTQYF. The CDR3 region has the DNA TGTGCCAGCTCACCATTACAGTCTAGCACAGATACGCAGTATTTT.

This clone was counted only a few times. This chain joins TRBV6-2 or TRBV6-3 and TRBJ1-6, with D tentatively TRBD1 (5 bases). Germline V CDR1 and CDR2: MNHEY, SVGEGT. This CDR3 has 15 residues. The V end lost 4 bases, the J end lost 10 bases, and 17 bases lay between the germline ends. The CDR3 DNA follows: TGTGCCAGCAGTTGGAGGAGGGGAATAGGGTCACCCCTCCACTTT. It yields the protein CASSWRRGIGSPLHF.

The chain is built from TRBV6-5 and TRBJ2-7; 9 bases are a match to TRBD1. This CDR3 is 15 amino acids long. Germline CDR1 reads MNHEY; CDR2 reads SVGAGI. V lost 5 bases to trimming and J lost 1 base; unmatched junction nucleotides: 6. The CDR3 loop is CASSTPTGGSYEQYF. DNA of the CDR3: TGTGCCAGCAGTACGCCGACAGGGGGGTCCTACGAGCAGTACTTC.

V usage is TRBV5-1 and J usage is TRBJ1-2; 8 bases are a match to TRBD1. Trimming took 4 bases from V and 5 from J; bases not matched to a gene: 4. Germline assignment: CDR1 SGHRS and CDR2 YFSETQ. The CDR3 covers 13 residues. CDR3 coding DNA: TGCGCCAGCAGCGTGGACAGGGAGTATGGCTACACCTTC. Translated, it gives CASSVDREYGYTF.

The genes are TRBV2 and TRBJ1-5, with D maybe TRBD1 (5 bases). This CDR3 comprises 14 residues. Germline V gene sequence: CDR1 SNHLY, CDR2 FYNNEI. V was trimmed by 4 bases and J by 3 bases, leaving 10 bases between them. The CDR3 is CASSAGQDNQPQHF. The CDR3 bases are TGTGCCAGCAGTGCCGGACAAGACAATCAGCCCCAGCATTTT.

The chain has TRBV7-9 and TRBJ2-6; 9 bases map to TRBD1. The CDR3 totals 16 residues. V gave up 5 bases and J gave up 5 bases; unmatched junction bases: 7. Germline V CDR1 and CDR2: SEHNR, FQNEAQ (reference sequence). CDR3 in DNA: TGTGCCAGCAGCGAATACAGGGGGCGTAGGGCCAACGTCCTGACTTTC. Protein: CASSEYRGRRANVLTF.

The chain uses TRBV29-1 and TRBJ1-2; unclear D gene. Trimming shortened V by 3 bases and J by 4 bases, and 12 bases separated the two germline ends. Germline V gene sequence: CDR1 SQVTM, CDR2 ANQGSEA. The CDR3 consists of 13 residues. CDR3 in DNA: TGCAGCGTTGATTTCGCGACGGGCTATGGCTACACCTTC. Its protein is CSVDFATGYGYTF. Full variable domain (outside the CDR3, taken from reference TRBV29-1 and TRBJ1-2): SAVISQKPSRDICQRGTSLTIQCQVDSQVTMMFWYRQQPGQSLTLIATANQGSEATYESGFVIDKFPISRPNLTFSTLTVSNMSPEDSSIYLCSVDFATGYGYTFGSGTRLTVV.

The chain recombines TRBV7-9 with TRBJ2-1; 7 positions agree with TRBD2. CDR1 SEHNR and CDR2 FQNEAQ come from the germline V gene (reference sequence). The CDR3 covers 18 residues. J was trimmed by 0 bases and V by 4 bases; bases with no gene match: 12. For the CDR3, the DNA is TGTGCCAGCAGCTCCCCGAGACTAGCAACGGGCTCCTACAATGAGCAGTTCTTC. Translation: CASSSPRLATGSYNEQFF. The whole variable domain, filled in from reference TRBV7-9 and TRBJ2-1, reads DTGVSQNPRHKITKRGQNVTFRCDPISEHNRLYWYRQTLGQGPEFLTYFQNEAQLEKSRLLSDRFSAERPKGSFSTLEIQRTEQGDSAMYLCASSSPRLATGSYNEQFFGPGTRLTVL.

The chain is built from TRBV11-2 and TRBJ1-6, with 11 nucleotides matching TRBD1. The CDR3 sequence is 17 residues long. Trimming took 1 base from V and 7 from J; bases not matched to a gene: 6. The germline gives CDR1 SGHAT, CDR2 FQNNGV. The DNA for the CDR3 is TGTGCCAGCAGCTTAGGGGACAGGGGGATAGGCAATTCACCCCTCCACTTT. Amino acids: CASSLGDRGIGNSPLHF.

The chain recombines TRBV6-2 or TRBV6-3 with TRBJ2-7; TRBD2 aligns across 9 bases. Germline V gene sequence: CDR1 MNHEY, CDR2 SVGEGT. The CDR3 is made up of 14 amino acids. Unmatched junction bases numbered 2, after V lost 4 bases and J lost 1 base. The CDR3 DNA reads as TGTGCCAGCAGTTGGGCGGGAGGGTCCTACGAGCAGTACTTC. Translated: CASSWAGGSYEQYF.

This clone has just a few counts. The V and J genes are TRBV12-3 or TRBV12-4 and TRBJ1-4; D is undetermined. V was shortened by 6 bases and J by 12 bases, with 17 bases between the two germline ends. The CDR3 has 13 amino acids. The CDR3 nucleotides read TGTGCCAGCAGCAGCTACACCGGCGGAGAACTGTTTTTT. This sequence encodes CASSSYTGGELFF.

V is TRBV4-1 and J is TRBJ2-1; 8 positions match TRBD2. Losses at the gene ends were 5 bases for V and 2 bases for J; bases not matched to a gene: 5. Germline V gene sequence: CDR1 MGHRA, CDR2 YSYEKL. The length of the CDR3 is 15 residues. In DNA form, the CDR3 reads TGCGCCAGCAGCATCCGACTAGCGACCTACAATGAGCAGTTCTTC. This sequence encodes CASSIRLATYNEQFF.

This clone has just a few counts. This chain connects TRBV18 to TRBJ1-1; D may be TRBD1 (6 bases). The CDR3 contains 16 residues. V lost 1 base and J 0 bases, leaving 12 bases between the germline ends. In germline, CDR1 is KGHSH, CDR2 LQKENI. CDR3 nucleotides: TGTGCCAGCTCACCACGCCCCACAGGGATGAACACTGAAGCTTTCTTT. Translation gives CASSPRPTGMNTEAFF.

The genes are TRBV4-3 and TRBJ2-4; 7 nucleotides agree with TRBD2. Trimming took 0 bases from V and 0 from J; bases not matched to a gene: 2. The CDR3 contains 16 residues. Germline CDR1 is LGHNA and CDR2 is YSLEER. The CDR3 sequence: CASSQDGRLAKNIQYF. Here the CDR3 DNA reads TGCGCCAGCAGCCAAGACGGGAGGCTAGCCAAAAACATTCAGTACTTC.